The 8 T cell receptor beta chains below were found in one sample sequenced in a study of CD8 T cells in Susac syndrome. The RNA input was about 0.5 to 1 ug, and it was reverse transcribed with random hexamers. TCRdb called the immunoSEQ multiplex PCR reads again in MiXCR, with one record for every CDR3 protein. The data hold approximately 120,000 distinct CDR3 sequences, with 90% to 96% observed a single time. Sequencing input: CD4+ T cells from PBMCs. The receptors originated from a human donor in good health.

The chain has TRBV27 and TRBJ2-3, with 12 bases that match TRBD2. V dropped 9 bases and J dropped 6; count of bases not matched to a gene: 16. Germline CDR1 and CDR2: MNHEY and SMNVEV (reference sequence). The CDR3 covers 17 residues. CDR3 sequence reads: CASSGASSGGAGDTQYF. CDR3 coding DNA: TGTGCCAGTTCGGGGGCTTCTAGCGGGGGGGCCGGGGATACGCAGTATTTT.

The J gene is TRBJ2-7, the V gene TRBV12-3 or TRBV12-4; tentative D call: TRBD1 (8 bases). Trimming took off 3 bases at V and 1 base at J, with 13 bases between the two ends. The CDR3 extends over 15 amino acids. The CDR3 DNA reads as TGTGCCAGCAGTTTCGGGGGGACAGGTTCCTACGAGCAGTACTTC. It is translated as CASSFGGTGSYEQYF.

The chain joins TRBV24-1 to TRBJ2-5, with D perhaps being TRBD1 or TRBD2 (5 bases each). This CDR3 is 17 amino acids long. V shed 4 bases and J shed 2 bases, with 19 bases lying between them. Germline assignment: CDR1 KGHDR and CDR2 SFDVKD. The CDR3 here is CATSEAGFGTKQETQYF. The CDR3 nucleotides read TGTGCCACCAGTGAAGCAGGATTCGGGACGAAACAAGAGACCCAGTACTTC.

The chain recombines TRBV29-1 with TRBJ2-2, with TRBD2 matching 8 bases. Trimming cost V 8 bases and J 6 bases; bases outside gene matches: 8. Germline V gives CDR1 SQVTM, CDR2 ANQGSEA. The CDR3 has 13 amino acids. For the CDR3, the DNA is TGCAGCTACTCTTACGGGGGGGCCGGGGAGCTGTTTTTT. Translation gives CSYSYGGAGELFF.

The rearrangement uses TRBV5-1 and TRBJ2-1; 9 bases are a match to TRBD1. This CDR3 contains 17 residues. After removal of 4 bases from V and 7 bases from J, the junction contained 15 bases not matched to a gene. Germline loops: CDR1 SGHRS, CDR2 YFSETQ. CDR3 nucleotides: TGCGCCAGCAGCCACTTACTGACAGGGGGGATGCGGAATGAGCAGTTCTTC. It specifies CASSHLLTGGMRNEQFF. The complete variable domain, with remaining parts taken from reference TRBV5-1 and TRBJ2-1, reads KAGVTQTPRYLIKTRGQQVTLSCSPISGHRSVSWYQQTPGQGLQFLFEYFSETQRNKGNFPGRFSGRQFSNSRSEMNVSTLELGDSALYLCASSHLLTGGMRNEQFFGPGTRLTVL.

The genes are TRBV11-2 and TRBJ1-1; D unresolved. V dropped 2 bases and J dropped 7 bases, with 11 bases sitting between them. CDR1 is SGHAT and CDR2 is FQNNGV in the germline V gene. The CDR3 is 13 amino acids. DNA for the CDR3: TGTGCCAGCAGCTTATTTGAGGGCGATGAAGCTTTCTTT. It encodes CASSLFEGDEAFF.

Points on this clonotype: The junction and the germline gene differ at one end; a read error may be behind it. The CDR3 DNA reads as TGTGCCAGCACTTACGGGGGAGCCGGGGAGCTGTTTTTT. Translation: CASTYGGAGELFF. V gene TRBV6-2 or TRBV6-3 combines with J gene TRBJ2-2; D is possibly TRBD2 (6 bases). This CDR3 is 13 amino acids long. Per the germline V gene, CDR1 is MNHEY and CDR2 is SVGEGT.

The chain uses TRBV29-1 and TRBJ1-3; no clear D. Germline V gene data show CDR1 as SQVTM and CDR2 as ANQGSEA. The CDR3 is 11 residues long. The ends were cut back, 6 bases at V and 4 bases at J, with 7 bases in the middle. The CDR3 loop reads CSVEGGNTIYF. The CDR3 DNA is TGCAGCGTCGAGGGCGGAAACACCATATATTTT.